This entry concerns a single T cell receptor (beta chain). Here immunoSEQ multiplex PCR was the method, and the copy in TCRdb shows in-frame clones only, minus some. The table includes more than 300,000 clones, approximately 93% detected once. CDR3 length: 14 amino acids. Germline CDR1 reads SGHTA; CDR2 reads FQGTGA. V shed 2 bases and J shed 7 bases, with 9 bases lying between them. This study enrolled people aged roughly 18 to 89 from about two dozen US geographic areas. This sample was included in a study of blood T cell repertoires in COVID-19. The V gene is TRBV7-3, the J gene TRBJ1-6, with D possibly being TRBD1 (5 bases). The source material was PBMCs or T cells enriched from blood (not recorded which). This clonotype was sampled from a woman aged 40 to 50 who had been exposed to COVID-19. CDR3 region: CASSLQGGNSPLHF. For the CDR3, the DNA is TGTGCCAGCAGCTTACAGGGAGGGAATTCACCCCTCCACTTT.